Detailed here is one T cell receptor beta chain. Into CD45RA+ naive and CD45RA-negative memory subsets, the CD4+ cells were split. The data were obtained in a study of shared clonotypes between healthy human individuals. Some clones are missing from TCRdb's copy, which holds only in-frame ones; the method was immunoSEQ multiplex PCR. The table includes 2.3 million or so clones, approximately 95% detected once. The CDR3 has 13 amino acids. V gave up 10 bases and J gave up 6 bases; unmatched junction bases: 11. The germline V gene encodes CDR1 SGHRS and CDR2 YFSETQ. The J gene is TRBJ2-3, the V gene TRBV5-1, with 7 nucleotides matching TRBD2. The clonotype was recovered from a man aged 18 to 30 in good health. Some clones in this sample may be carry-over from other donors' samples. Source material: naive CD4+ T cells from PBMCs. Subset given: CD45RA+ positively selected. This CDR3 reads CASSRESGDTQYF. The CDR3 nucleotides are TGCGCCTCCTCGCGGGAGTCAGGGGATACGCAGTATTTT.